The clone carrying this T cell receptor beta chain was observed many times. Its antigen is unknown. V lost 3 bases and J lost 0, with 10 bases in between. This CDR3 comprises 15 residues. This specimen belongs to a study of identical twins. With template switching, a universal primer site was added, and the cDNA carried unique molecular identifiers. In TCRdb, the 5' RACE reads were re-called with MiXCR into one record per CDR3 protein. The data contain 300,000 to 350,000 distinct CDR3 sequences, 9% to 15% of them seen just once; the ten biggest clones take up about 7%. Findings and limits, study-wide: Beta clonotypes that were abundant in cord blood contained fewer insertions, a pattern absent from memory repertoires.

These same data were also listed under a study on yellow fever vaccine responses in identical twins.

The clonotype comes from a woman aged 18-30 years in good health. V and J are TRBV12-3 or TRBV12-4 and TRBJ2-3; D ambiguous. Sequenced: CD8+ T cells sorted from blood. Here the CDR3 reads CASSFTRASTDTQYF. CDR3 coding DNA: TGTGCCAGCAGTTTCACACGAGCTAGCACAGATACGCAGTATTTT.